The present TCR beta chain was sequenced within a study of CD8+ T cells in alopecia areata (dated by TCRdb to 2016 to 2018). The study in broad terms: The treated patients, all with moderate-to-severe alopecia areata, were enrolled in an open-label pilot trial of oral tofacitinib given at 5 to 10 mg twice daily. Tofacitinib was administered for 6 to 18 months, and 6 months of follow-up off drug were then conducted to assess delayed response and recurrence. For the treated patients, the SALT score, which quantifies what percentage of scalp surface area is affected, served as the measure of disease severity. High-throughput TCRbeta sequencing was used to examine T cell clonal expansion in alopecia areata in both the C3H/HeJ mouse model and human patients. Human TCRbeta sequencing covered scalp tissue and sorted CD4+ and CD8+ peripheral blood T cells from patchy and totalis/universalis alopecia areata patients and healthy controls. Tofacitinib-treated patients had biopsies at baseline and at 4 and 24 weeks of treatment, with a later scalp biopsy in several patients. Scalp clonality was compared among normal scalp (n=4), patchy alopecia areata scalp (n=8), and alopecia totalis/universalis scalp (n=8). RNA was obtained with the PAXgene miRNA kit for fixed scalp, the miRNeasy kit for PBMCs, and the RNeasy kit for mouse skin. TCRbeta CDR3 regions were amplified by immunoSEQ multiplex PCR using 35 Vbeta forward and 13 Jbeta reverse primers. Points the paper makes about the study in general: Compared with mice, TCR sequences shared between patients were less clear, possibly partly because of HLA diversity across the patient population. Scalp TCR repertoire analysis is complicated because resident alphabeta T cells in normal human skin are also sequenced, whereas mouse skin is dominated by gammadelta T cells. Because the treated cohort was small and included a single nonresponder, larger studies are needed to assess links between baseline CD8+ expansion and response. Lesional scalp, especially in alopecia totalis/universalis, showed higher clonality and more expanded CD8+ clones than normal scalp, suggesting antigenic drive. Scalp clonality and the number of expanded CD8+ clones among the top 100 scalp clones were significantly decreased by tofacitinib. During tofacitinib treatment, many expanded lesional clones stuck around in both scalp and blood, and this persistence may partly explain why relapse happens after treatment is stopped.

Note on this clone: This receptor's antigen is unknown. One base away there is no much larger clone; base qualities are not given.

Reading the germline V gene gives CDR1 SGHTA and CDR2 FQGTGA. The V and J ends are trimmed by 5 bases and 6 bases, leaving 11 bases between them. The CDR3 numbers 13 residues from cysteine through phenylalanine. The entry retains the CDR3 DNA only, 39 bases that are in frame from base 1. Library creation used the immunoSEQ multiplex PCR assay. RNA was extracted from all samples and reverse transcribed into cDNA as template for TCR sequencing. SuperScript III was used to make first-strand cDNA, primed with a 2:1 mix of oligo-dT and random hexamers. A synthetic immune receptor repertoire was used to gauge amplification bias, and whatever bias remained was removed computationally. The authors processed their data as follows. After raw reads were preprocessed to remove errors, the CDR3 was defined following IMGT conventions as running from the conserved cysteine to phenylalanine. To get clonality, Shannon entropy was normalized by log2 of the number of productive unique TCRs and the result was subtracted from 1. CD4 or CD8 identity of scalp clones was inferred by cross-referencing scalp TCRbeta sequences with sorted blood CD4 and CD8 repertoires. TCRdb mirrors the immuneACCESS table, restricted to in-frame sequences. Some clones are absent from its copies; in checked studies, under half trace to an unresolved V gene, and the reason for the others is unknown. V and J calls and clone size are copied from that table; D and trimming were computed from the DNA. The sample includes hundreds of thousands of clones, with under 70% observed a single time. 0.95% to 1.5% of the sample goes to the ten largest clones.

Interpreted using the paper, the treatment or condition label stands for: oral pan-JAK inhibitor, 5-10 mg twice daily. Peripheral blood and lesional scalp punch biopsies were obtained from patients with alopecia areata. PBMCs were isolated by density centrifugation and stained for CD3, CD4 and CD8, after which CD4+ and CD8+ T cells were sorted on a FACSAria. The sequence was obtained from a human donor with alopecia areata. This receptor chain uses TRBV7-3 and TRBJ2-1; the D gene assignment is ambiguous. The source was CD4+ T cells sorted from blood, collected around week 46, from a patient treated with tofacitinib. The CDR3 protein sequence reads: CASSPSWGNEQFF. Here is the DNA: TGTGCCAGCAGCCCCAGTTGGGGCAATGAGCAGTTCTTC. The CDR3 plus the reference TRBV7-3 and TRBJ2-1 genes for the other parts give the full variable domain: GAGVSQTPSNKVTEKGKYVELRCDPISGHTALYWYRQSLGQGPEFLIYFQGTGAADDSGLPNDRFFAVRPEGSVSTLKIQRTERGDSAVYLCASSPSWGNEQFFGPGTRLTVL.